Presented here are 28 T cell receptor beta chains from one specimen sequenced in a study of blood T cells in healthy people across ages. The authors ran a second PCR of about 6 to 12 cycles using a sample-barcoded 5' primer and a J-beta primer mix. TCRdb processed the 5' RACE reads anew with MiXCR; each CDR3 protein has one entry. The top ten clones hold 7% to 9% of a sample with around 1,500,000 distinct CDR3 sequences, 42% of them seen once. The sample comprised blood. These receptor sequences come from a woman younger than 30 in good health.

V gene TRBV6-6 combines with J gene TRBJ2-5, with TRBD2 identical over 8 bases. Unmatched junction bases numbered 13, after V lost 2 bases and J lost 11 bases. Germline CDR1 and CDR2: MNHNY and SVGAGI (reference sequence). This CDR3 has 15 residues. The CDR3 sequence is CASSYGTRALDEQYF. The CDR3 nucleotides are TGTGCCAGCAGTTACGGGACTAGGGCACTCGATGAGCAGTACTTC.

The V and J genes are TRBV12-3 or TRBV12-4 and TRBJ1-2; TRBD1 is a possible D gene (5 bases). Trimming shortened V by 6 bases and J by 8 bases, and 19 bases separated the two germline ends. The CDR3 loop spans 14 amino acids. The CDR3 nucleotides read TGTGCCAGCAGGCCCGCCCAGGGTGGTGGGGGCTACACCTTC. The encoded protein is CASRPAQGGGGYTF.

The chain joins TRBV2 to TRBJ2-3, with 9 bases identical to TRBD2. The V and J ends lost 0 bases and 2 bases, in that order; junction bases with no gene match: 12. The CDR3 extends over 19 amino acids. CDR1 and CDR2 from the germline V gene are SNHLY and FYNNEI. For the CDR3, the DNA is TGTGCCAGCAGTGAAGCACTATATCCAGCGGGAGGCACCACAGATACGCAGTATTTT. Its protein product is CASSEALYPAGGTTDTQYF.

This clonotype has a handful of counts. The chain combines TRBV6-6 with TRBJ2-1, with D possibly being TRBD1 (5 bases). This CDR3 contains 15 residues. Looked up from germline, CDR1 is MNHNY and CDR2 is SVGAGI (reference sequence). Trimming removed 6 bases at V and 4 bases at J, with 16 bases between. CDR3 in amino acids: CASSPSGQVYNEQFF. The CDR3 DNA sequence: TGTGCCAGCAGCCCCTCAGGGCAGGTTTACAATGAGCAGTTCTTC.

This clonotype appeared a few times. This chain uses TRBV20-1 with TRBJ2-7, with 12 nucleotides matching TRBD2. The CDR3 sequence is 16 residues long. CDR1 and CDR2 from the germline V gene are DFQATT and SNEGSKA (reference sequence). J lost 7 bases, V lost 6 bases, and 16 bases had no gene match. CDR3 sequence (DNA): TGCAGTGCGCCCACTAGCGGGGGGCGCGGTATAGATGAGCAGTACTTC. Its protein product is CSAPTSGGRGIDEQYF.

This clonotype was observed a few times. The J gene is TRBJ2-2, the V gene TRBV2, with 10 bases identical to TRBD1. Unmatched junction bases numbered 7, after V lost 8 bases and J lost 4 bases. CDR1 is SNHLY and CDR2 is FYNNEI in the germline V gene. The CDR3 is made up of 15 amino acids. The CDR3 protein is CASGRQGAGTGELFF. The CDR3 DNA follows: TGTGCCAGCGGTAGACAGGGGGCGGGCACCGGGGAGCTGTTTTTT.

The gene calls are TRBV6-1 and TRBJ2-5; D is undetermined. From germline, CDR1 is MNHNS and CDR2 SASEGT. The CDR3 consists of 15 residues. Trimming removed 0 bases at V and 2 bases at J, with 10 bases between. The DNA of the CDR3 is TGTGCCAGCAGTGAAGCGCCAACGGCTCAAGAGACCCAGTACTTC. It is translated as CASSEAPTAQETQYF.

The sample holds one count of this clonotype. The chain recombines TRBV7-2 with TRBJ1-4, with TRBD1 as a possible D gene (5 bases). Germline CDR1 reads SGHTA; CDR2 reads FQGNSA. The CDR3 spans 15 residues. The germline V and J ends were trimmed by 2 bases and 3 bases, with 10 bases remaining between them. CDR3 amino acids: CASSLYGDPNEKLFF. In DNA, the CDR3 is TGTGCCAGCAGCTTATATGGGGACCCTAATGAAAAACTGTTTTTT.

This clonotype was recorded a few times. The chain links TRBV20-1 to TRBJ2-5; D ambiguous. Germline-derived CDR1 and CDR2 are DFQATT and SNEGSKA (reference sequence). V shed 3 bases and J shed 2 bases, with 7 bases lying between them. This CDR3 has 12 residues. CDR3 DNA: TGCAGTGCTAGTTTCGGACAAGAGACCCAGTACTTC. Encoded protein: CSASFGQETQYF.

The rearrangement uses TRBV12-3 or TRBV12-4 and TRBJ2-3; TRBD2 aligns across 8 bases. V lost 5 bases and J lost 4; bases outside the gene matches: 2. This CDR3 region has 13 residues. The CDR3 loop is CASSKGLADTQYF. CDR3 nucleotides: TGTGCCAGCAGTAAGGGACTAGCAGATACGCAGTATTTT.

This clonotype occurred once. The CDR3 sequence: CAISGVDEQYF. As DNA, the CDR3 is TGTGCCATCAGTGGAGTCGACGAGCAGTACTTC. V and J are TRBV10-3 and TRBJ2-7; D is unclear. This CDR3 is 11 amino acids long. The ends were cut back, 4 bases at V and 5 bases at J, with 6 bases in the middle. In germline, CDR1 is ENHRY, CDR2 SYGVKD.

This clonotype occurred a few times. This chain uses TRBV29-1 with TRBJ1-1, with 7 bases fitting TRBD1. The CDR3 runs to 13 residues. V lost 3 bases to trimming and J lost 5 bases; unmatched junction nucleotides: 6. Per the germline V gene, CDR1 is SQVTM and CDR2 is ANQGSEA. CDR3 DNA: TGCAGCGTTGAGGGCGGACAGGCGACTGAAGCTTTCTTT. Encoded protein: CSVEGGQATEAFF.

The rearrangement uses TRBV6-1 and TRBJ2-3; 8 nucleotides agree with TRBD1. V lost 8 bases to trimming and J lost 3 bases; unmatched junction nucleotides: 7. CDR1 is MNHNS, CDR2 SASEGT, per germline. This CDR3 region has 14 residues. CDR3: CASSGGGYTDTQYF. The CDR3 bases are TGTGCCAGCTCAGGGGGCGGGTATACAGATACGCAGTATTTT.

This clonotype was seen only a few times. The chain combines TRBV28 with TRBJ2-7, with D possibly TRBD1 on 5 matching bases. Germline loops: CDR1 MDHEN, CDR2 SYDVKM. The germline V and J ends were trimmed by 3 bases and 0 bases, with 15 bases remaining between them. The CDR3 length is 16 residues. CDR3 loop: CASSFTSRASSYEQYF. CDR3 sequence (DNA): TGTGCCAGCAGTTTTACATCCAGGGCTAGCTCCTACGAGCAGTACTTC.

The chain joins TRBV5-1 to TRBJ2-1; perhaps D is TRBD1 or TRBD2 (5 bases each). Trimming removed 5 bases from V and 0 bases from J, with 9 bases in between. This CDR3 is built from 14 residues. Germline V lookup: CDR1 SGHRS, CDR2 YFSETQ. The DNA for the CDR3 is TGCGCCAGCAGTGATGGGGGCTCCTACAATGAGCAGTTCTTC. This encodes CASSDGGSYNEQFF.

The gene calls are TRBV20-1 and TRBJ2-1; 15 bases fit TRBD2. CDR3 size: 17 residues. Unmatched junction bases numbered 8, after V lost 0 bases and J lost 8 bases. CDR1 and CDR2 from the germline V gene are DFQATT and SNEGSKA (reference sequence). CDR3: CSARDLRGTSGGYEQFF. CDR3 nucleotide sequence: TGCAGTGCTAGAGATCTAAGGGGGACTAGCGGGGGGTATGAGCAGTTCTTC.

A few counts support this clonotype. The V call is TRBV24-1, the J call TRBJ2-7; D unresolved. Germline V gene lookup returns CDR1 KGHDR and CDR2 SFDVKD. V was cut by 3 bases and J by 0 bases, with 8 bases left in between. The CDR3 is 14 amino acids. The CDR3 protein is CATSDGGPSYEQYF. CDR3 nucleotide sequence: TGTGCCACCAGTGATGGCGGTCCCTCCTACGAGCAGTACTTC.

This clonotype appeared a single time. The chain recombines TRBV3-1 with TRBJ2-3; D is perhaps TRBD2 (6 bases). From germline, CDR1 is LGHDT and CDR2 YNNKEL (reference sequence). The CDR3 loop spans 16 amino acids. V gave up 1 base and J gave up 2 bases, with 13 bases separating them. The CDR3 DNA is TGTGCCAGCAGCCAAGTTGGGGCGGGGCTCACAGATACGCAGTATTTT. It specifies CASSQVGAGLTDTQYF.

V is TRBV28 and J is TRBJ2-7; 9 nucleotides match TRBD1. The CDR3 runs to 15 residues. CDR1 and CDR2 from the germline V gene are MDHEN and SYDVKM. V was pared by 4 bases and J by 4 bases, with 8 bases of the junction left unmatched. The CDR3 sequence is CASSSPGTGYYEQYF. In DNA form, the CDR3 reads TGTGCCAGCAGTTCCCCCGGGACAGGGTATTACGAGCAGTACTTC.

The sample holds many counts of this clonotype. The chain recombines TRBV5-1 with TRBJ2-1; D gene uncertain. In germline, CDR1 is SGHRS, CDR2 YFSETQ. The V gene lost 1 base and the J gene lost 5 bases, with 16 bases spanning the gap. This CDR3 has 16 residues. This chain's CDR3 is CASSLLPYVGNNEQFF. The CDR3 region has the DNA TGCGCCAGCAGCTTGCTCCCCTATGTTGGGAACAATGAGCAGTTCTTC.

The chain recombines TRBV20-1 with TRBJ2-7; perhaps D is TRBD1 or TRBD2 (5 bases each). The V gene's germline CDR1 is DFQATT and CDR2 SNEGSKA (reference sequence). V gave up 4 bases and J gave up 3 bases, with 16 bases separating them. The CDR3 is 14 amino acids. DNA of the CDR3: TGCAGTGCTATCTGGCCCGGGACCAACTACGAGCAGTACTTC. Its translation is CSAIWPGTNYEQYF.

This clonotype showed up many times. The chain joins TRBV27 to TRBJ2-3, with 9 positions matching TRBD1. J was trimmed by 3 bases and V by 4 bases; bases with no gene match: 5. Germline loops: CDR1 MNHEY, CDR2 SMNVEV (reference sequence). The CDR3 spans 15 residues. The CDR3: CASSSDRGGTDTQYF. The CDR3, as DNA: TGTGCCAGCAGTTCTGACAGGGGGGGTACAGATACGCAGTATTTT.

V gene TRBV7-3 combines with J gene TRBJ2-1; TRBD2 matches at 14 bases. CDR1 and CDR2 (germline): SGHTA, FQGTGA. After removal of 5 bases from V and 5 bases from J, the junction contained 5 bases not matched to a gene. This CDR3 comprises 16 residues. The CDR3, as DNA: TGTGCCAGCAGCGTTAGGACTAGCGGGGGGAACAATGAGCAGTTCTTC. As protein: CASSVRTSGGNNEQFF.

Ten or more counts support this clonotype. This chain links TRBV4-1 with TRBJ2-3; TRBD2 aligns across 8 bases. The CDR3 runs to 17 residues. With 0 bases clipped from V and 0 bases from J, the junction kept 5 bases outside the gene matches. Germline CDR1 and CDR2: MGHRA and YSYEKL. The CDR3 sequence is CASSQERTSTSTDTQYF. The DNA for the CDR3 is TGCGCCAGCAGCCAAGAGAGGACTAGCACTAGCACAGATACGCAGTATTTT.

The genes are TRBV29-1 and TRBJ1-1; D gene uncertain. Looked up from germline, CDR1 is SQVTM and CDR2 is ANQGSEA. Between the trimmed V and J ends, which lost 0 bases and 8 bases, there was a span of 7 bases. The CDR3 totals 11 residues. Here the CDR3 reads CSVEEGREAFF. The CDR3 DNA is TGCAGCGTTGAAGAAGGGAGGGAAGCTTTCTTT.

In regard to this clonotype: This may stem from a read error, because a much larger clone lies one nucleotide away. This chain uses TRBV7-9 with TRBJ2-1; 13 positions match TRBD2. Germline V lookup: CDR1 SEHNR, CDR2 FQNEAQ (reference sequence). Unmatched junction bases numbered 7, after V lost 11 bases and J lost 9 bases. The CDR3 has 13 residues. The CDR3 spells CAAGLAGEGEQFF. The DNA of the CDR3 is TGTGCCGCCGGACTAGCGGGAGAGGGTGAGCAGTTCTTC.

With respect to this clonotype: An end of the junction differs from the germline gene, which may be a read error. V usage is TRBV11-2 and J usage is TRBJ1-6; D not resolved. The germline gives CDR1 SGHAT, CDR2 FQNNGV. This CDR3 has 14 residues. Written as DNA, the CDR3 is TGTGCCAGCAGCCTCGAGGCCTTTAATTCACCCCCCCACTTT. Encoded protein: CASSLEAFNSPPHF.

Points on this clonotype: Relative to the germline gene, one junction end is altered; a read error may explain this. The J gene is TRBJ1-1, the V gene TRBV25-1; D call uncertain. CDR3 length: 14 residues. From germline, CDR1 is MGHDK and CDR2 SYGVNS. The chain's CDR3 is CASSEGPSFTEAFF. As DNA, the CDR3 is TGTGCCAGCAGTGAAGGACCTTCTTTTACTGAGGCTTTCTTT.